This paragraph reports one TCR beta chain. The record originates from a study of TIL therapy for anti-PD-1-resistant metastatic lung cancer. Study-wide context: Patients had a median age of approximately 56 years (range roughly 38-85).

Sequencing used immunoSEQ v3. Sequencing depth was approximately 2 million read pairs for survey level, about 5-6 million for deep. Sequenced by immunoSEQ multiplex PCR; TCRdb stores in-frame clones only, minus some. The data contain around 50,000 clones, 73% of them seen just once; the ten biggest clones take up less than 2%. Germline CDR1 and CDR2: LNHDA and SQIVND (reference sequence). V dropped 6 bases and J dropped 0 bases, with 12 bases sitting between them. The CDR3 sequence is 16 residues long. Indicated time point: pre-treatment sample, taken before nivolumab and TIL therapy. Patients were adults with stage 4 NSCLC.

Sequenced material: blood, taken at baseline. This chain joins TRBV19 and TRBJ2-6, with D possibly TRBD1 on 6 matching bases. This TCR was recovered from a person aged 25 to 85 with non-small cell lung cancer. CDR3 bases: TGTGCCAGTAGGGGTACAGGGATCTCTGGGGCCAACGTCCTGACTTTC. Its protein product is CASRGTGISGANVLTF.